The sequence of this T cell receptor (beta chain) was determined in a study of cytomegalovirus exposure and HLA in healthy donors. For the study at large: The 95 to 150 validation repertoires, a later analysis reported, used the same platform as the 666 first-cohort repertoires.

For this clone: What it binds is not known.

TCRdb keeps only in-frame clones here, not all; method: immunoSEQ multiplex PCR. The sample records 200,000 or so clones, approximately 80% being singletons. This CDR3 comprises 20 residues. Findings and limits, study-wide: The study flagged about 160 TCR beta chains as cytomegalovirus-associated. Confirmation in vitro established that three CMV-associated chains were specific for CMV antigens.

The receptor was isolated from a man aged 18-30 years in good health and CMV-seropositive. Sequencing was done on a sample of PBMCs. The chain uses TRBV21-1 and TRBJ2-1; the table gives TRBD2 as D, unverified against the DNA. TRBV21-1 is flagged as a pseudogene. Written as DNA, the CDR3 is TGTGCCAGCAGCTCACTCCGACTAGCGGGGGGGGTGCGCGCCTACAATGAGCAGTTCTTC. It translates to CASSSLRLAGGVRAYNEQFF.